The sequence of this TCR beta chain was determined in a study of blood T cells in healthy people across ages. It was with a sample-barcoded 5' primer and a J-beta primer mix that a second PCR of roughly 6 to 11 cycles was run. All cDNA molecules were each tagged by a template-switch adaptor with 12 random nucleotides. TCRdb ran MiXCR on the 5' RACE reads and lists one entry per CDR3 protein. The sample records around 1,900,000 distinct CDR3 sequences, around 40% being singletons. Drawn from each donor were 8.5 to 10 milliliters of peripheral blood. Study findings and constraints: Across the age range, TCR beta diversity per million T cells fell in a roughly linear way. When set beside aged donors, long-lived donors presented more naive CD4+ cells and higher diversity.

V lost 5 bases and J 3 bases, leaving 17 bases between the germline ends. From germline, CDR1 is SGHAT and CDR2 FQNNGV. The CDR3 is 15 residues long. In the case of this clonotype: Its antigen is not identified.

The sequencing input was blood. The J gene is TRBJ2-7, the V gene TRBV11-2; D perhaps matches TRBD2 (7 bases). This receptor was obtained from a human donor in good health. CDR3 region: CASSLGRGGGYEQYF. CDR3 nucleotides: TGTGCCAGCAGCCTTGGAAGGGGGGGAGGCTACGAGCAGTACTTC.